This paragraph reports one T cell receptor (delta chain). TCRdb called clones from the RT-PCR reads again using CATT. The table has a few thousand delta-chain clones, about 4.6% seen once. V was pared by 4 bases and J by 1 base, with 16 bases of the junction left unmatched. This CDR3 region has 19 residues. From germline, CDR1 is GEAIGNYY and CDR2 EKD. The data were obtained in a study of gamma-delta T cells after stem cell transplantation. The sequence came from a human donor. It is not recorded whose cells these are; they may come from a transplant donor. The specimen was gamma-delta T cells. This rearrangement joins TRDV2 to TRDJ1; TRDD3 agrees at 11 bases. This chain's CDR3 is CACDRLGDTGPRSTDKLIF. Here the CDR3 DNA reads TGTGCCTGTGATCGCCTGGGGGATACCGGCCCGAGGAGCACCGATAAACTCATCTTT.